Below, 17 T cell receptor beta chains from the same sample are listed, as sequenced in a study of long-term antiretroviral therapy in people with HIV. The assay used was immunoSEQ (version v3.0), run at survey level. Sequencing was performed with immunoSEQ multiplex PCR; in TCRdb, only in-frame clones are kept and a portion is missing. The sample has about 40,000 clones, about nine tenths seen once; the top ten hold approximately 5%. Sequencing was performed on unsorted PBMCs, taken 0.1 years before starting antiretroviral therapy. The receptor source for this set is a woman aged 45-60 years with HIV.

The rearrangement links TRBV14 to TRBJ2-2; the D call may be TRBD1 or TRBD2 (6 bases each). Germline-derived CDR1 and CDR2 are SGHDN and FVKESK. V was trimmed by 0 bases and J by 5 bases, leaving 16 bases between them. This CDR3 has 17 residues. This CDR3 is CASSQEDRGRRTGELFF. The CDR3 region has the DNA TGTGCCAGCAGCCAAGAAGATCGGGGGCGCCGAACCGGGGAGCTGTTTTTT.

V is TRBV20-1 and J is TRBJ2-5, with D uncertain. CDR3 size: 11 residues. The V gene's germline CDR1 is DFQATT and CDR2 SNEGSKA (reference sequence). V lost 4 bases and J 10 bases, leaving 13 bases between the germline ends. CDR3 loop: CSATQLANQYF. DNA of the CDR3: TGCAGTGCTACTCAACTTGCGAACCAGTACTTC.

V gene TRBV2 combines with J gene TRBJ1-2, with a weak D call TRBD1 (6 bases). This CDR3 spans 16 amino acids. Trimming shortened V by 3 bases and J by 3 bases, and 17 bases separated the two germline ends. The germline V gene has CDR1 SNHLY and CDR2 FYNNEI. The CDR3 protein is CASSEFPQGGDYGYTF. As DNA, the CDR3 is TGTGCCAGCAGTGAGTTCCCACAGGGTGGCGACTATGGCTACACCTTC.

The chain couples TRBV4-1 to TRBJ2-1; D might be TRBD1 (6 bases). V gave up 2 bases and J gave up 3 bases, with 20 bases separating them. CDR3 length: 18 amino acids. The germline V gene encodes CDR1 MGHRA and CDR2 YSYEKL. For the CDR3, the DNA is TGCGCCAGCAGCCAACTTAGGGACAAAATATATTTCTACAATGAGCAGTTCTTC. It encodes CASSQLRDKIYFYNEQFF.

The chain carries TRBV29-1 and TRBJ1-1, with TRBD1 as a possible D gene (6 bases). The CDR3 has 10 residues. The V and J ends lost 3 bases and 7 bases respectively, with 6 bases between them. CDR1 and CDR2 from the germline V gene are SQVTM and ANQGSEA. The CDR3 sequence: CSVEDSEAFF. The CDR3 coding sequence is TGCAGCGTTGAGGACAGTGAAGCTTTCTTT.

This clone is a singleton in its sample. The chain uses TRBV18 and TRBJ2-1; D tentatively reads TRBD1 or TRBD2 (5 bases each). This CDR3 spans 15 amino acids. Germline V gives CDR1 KGHSH, CDR2 LQKENI. Trimming cost V 2 bases and J 7 bases, with 15 bases left between them. Written as DNA, the CDR3 is TGTGCCAGCTCACCATTTAACGGGACGGAGAATGAGCAGTTCTTC. Residues: CASSPFNGTENEQFF.

This sequence joins TRBV7-3 and TRBJ2-3; 8 nucleotides line up with TRBD2. V shed 5 bases, J shed 2 bases, and the junction held 9 bases outside the gene matches. The CDR3 has 16 amino acids. Per the germline V gene, CDR1 is SGHTA and CDR2 is FQGTGA. The CDR3 here is CASSPTRGASTDTQYF. The DNA of the CDR3 is TGTGCCAGCAGCCCGACGCGGGGGGCTTCCACAGATACGCAGTATTTT.

The chain couples TRBV7-9 to TRBJ1-1; TRBD1 might be the D (6 bases). The CDR3 has 15 residues. The ends were cut back, 5 bases at V and 2 bases at J, with 15 bases in the middle. Germline assignment: CDR1 SEHNR and CDR2 FQNEAQ (reference sequence). In DNA, the CDR3 is TGTGCCAGCAGCCCCCCCAGGGGAACTAACACTGAAGCTTTCTTT. This sequence encodes CASSPPRGTNTEAFF.

The chain combines TRBV19 with TRBJ2-3; TRBD1 or TRBD2 may be the D gene (6 bases each). This CDR3 has 13 residues. Germline CDR1 is LNHDA and CDR2 is SQIVND (reference sequence). The germline V and J ends were trimmed by 7 bases and 5 bases, with 13 bases remaining between them. The CDR3 sequence: CASNGGVGDTQYF. The CDR3 coding sequence is TGTGCCAGTAACGGGGGCGTTGGAGATACGCAGTATTTT. Filled out from reference TRBV19 and TRBJ2-3, the complete variable domain reads DGGITQSPKYLFRKEGQNVTLSCEQNLNHDAMYWYRQDPGQGLRLIYYSQIVNDFQKGDIAEGYSVSREKKESFPLTVTSAQKNPTAFYLCASNGGVGDTQYFGPGTRLTVL.

The gene calls are TRBV6-1 and TRBJ2-3; 8 nucleotides agree with TRBD2. Germline V CDR1 and CDR2: MNHNS, SASEGT. After removal of 0 bases from V and 2 bases from J, the junction contained 13 bases not matched to a gene. The CDR3 totals 19 residues. The CDR3 bases are TGTGCCAGCAGTGAAGCCCATCCTACGAGCGGGGGCAACACAGATACGCAGTATTTT. This gives the protein CASSEAHPTSGGNTDTQYF.

V and J are TRBV7-9 and TRBJ2-3, with D perhaps TRBD1 (6 bases). This CDR3 has 17 amino acids. V shed 2 bases and J shed 3 bases, with 18 bases lying between them. CDR1 and CDR2 from the germline V gene are SEHNR and FQNEAQ (reference sequence). The CDR3 nucleotides read TGTGCCAGCAGCTTACTTCTGGGGGCTGAGGGAACAGATACGCAGTATTTT. This sequence encodes CASSLLLGAEGTDTQYF.

V is TRBV15 and J is TRBJ1-2, with 8 bases identical to TRBD1. The CDR3 totals 17 residues. V trimming: 2 bases; J trimming: 0 bases; junction bases outside the gene matches: 8. The germline gives CDR1 LNHNV, CDR2 YYDKDF (reference sequence). CDR3 residues: CATSRPPRQGTNYGYTF. The CDR3 DNA sequence: TGTGCCACCAGCAGACCTCCCCGACAGGGGACTAACTATGGCTACACCTTC.

The chain is built from TRBV15 and TRBJ1-3, with TRBD1 matching over 7 bases. J lost 4 bases, V lost 5 bases, and 8 bases had no gene match. The CDR3 extends over 15 amino acids. CDR1 and CDR2 from the germline V gene are LNHNV and YYDKDF (reference sequence). Written as DNA, the CDR3 is TGTGCCACCAGCCCACGGACAGGTCCAGGAAACACCATATATTTT. The encoded protein is CATSPRTGPGNTIYF.

As regards this clone: Other DNA sequences in the same sample also yield this CDR3. V usage is TRBV7-9 and J usage is TRBJ2-3; D assignment may be TRBD1 or TRBD2 (5 bases each). The CDR3 is 13 residues long. The V end was cut by 5 bases, the J end by 4 bases, with 10 bases between. Looked up from germline, CDR1 is SEHNR and CDR2 is FQNEAQ (reference sequence). Here the CDR3 reads CASSPRGPDTQYF. The CDR3 DNA is TGTGCCAGCAGCCCTCGGGGCCCAGATACGCAGTATTTT. Together with reference TRBV7-9 and TRBJ2-3, the CDR3 gives the full variable domain: DTGVSQNPRHKITKRGQNVTFRCDPISEHNRLYWYRQTLGQGPEFLTYFQNEAQLEKSRLLSDRFSAERPKGSFSTLEIQRTEQGDSAMYLCASSPRGPDTQYFGPGTRLTVL.

The V call is TRBV5-6, the J call TRBJ1-1; TRBD1 agrees at 7 bases. CDR1 and CDR2 from the germline V gene are SGHDT and YYEEEE. Unmatched junction bases numbered 7, after V lost 2 bases and J lost 6 bases. The CDR3 has 14 amino acids. In nucleotides, the CDR3 is TGTGCCAGCAGCTTCGGACAGGTCAATGCTGAAGCTTTCTTT. As protein: CASSFGQVNAEAFF.

This chain joins TRBV30 and TRBJ1-1; D not certain. The germline V and J ends were trimmed by 0 bases and 10 bases, with 18 bases remaining between them. The germline gives CDR1 GTSNPN, CDR2 SVGIG (reference sequence). CDR3 length: 14 amino acids. The CDR3 is CAWSVRPRVEGAFF. The CDR3 region has the DNA TGTGCCTGGAGTGTCCGTCCGCGGGTGGAGGGAGCTTTCTTT.

V gene TRBV6-5 combines with J gene TRBJ1-4, with D perhaps TRBD1 (5 bases). This CDR3 has 13 amino acids. Between the trimmed V and J ends, which lost 7 bases and 4 bases, there was a span of 10 bases. CDR1 is MNHEY and CDR2 is SVGAGI in the germline V gene. For the CDR3, the DNA is TGTGCCAGCAAACGGGGCGTTAATGAAAAACTGTTTTTT. Translation gives CASKRGVNEKLFF.